Presented here are 29 T cell receptor beta chains from one specimen sequenced in a study of shared clonotypes between healthy human individuals. TCRdb's table, derived via immunoSEQ multiplex PCR, lists solely in-frame clones and lacks some. The sample contains about 2.3 million clones, roughly 92% of which appear only once. Specimen: naive CD4+ T cells from PBMCs. Subset meaning: CD45RA+ positively selected. These receptor sequences come from a man between 18 and 29 years old in good health. Some clones in this sample may be carry-over from other donors' samples.

This sequence joins TRBV30 and TRBJ1-1; perhaps TRBD1 as D (5 bases). Trimming removed 4 bases from V and 5 bases from J, with 11 bases in between. Germline CDR1 and CDR2: GTSNPN and SVGIG (reference sequence). This CDR3 comprises 12 residues. The CDR3 protein is CAWTGTETEAFF. As DNA, the CDR3 is TGTGCCTGGACAGGGACTGAGACTGAAGCTTTCTTT. The variable domain in full, with the rest retrieved from reference TRBV30 and TRBJ1-1, is SQTIHQWPATLVQPVGSPLSLECTVEGTSNPNLYWYRQAAGRGLQLLFYSVGIGQISSEVPQNLSASRPQDRQFILSSKKLLLSDSGFYLCAWTGTETEAFFGQGTRLTVV.

V is TRBV6-5 and J is TRBJ2-7, with TRBD1 matching 9 bases. V lost 4 bases to trimming and J lost 5 bases; unmatched junction nucleotides: 12. The germline gives CDR1 MNHEY, CDR2 SVGAGI. The CDR3 has 16 amino acids. The CDR3 nucleotides are TGTGCCAGCAGTTTCTCCCCGGGACAGGGACTCCACGAGCAGTACTTC. This encodes CASSFSPGQGLHEQYF.

The chain carries TRBV5-6 and TRBJ2-2; D possibly matches TRBD1 or TRBD2 (6 bases each). The CDR3 is 17 residues long. V dropped 0 bases and J dropped 7 bases, with 19 bases sitting between them. Germline V gene sequence: CDR1 SGHDT, CDR2 YYEEEE. CDR3 sequence: CASSLVGGLAELGELFF. CDR3 bases: TGTGCCAGCAGCTTGGTTGGGGGGCTAGCCGAACTCGGGGAGCTGTTTTTT.

Only one count was recorded for this clone. The V gene is TRBV5-8, the J gene TRBJ1-4, with D perhaps TRBD1 (6 bases). The CDR3 loop spans 17 amino acids. The V and J ends lost 0 bases and 8 bases respectively, with 20 bases between them. The germline CDR1 and CDR2 sequences are SGHTS and YDEGEE. The CDR3 nucleotides read TGTGCCAGCAGCTTGGCCCCTCTAGGGGGGCGGGGGGAAAAACTGTTTTTT. Protein sequence: CASSLAPLGGRGEKLFF.

V and J are TRBV11-2 and TRBJ2-1; 7 bases line up with TRBD2. CDR3 size: 13 residues. Trimming cost V 7 bases and J 7 bases; bases outside gene matches: 7. The germline V gene has CDR1 SGHAT and CDR2 FQNNGV. CDR3 in DNA: TGTGCCAGCACCCCGGCGGGAGTTAATGAGCAGTTCTTC. Amino acids: CASTPAGVNEQFF.

This chain uses TRBV27 with TRBJ1-1; D perhaps matches TRBD1 (6 bases). Germline V CDR1 and CDR2: MNHEY, SMNVEV (reference sequence). The CDR3 loop spans 15 amino acids. With 2 bases removed from V and 4 bases from J, the gap between germline ends came to 14 bases. CDR3 in DNA: TGTGCCAGCAGTTTAAGCCAGGGGCGCGGCACTGAAGCTTTCTTT. Amino acids: CASSLSQGRGTEAFF.

The CDR3 DNA follows: TGCGCCAGCAGCCAAGTGATGGACAGGGAAGGGGTGGATCAGCCCCAGCATTTT. Amino acid sequence: CASSQVMDREGVDQPQHF. This sequence joins TRBV4-1 and TRBJ1-5; the match to TRBD1 covers 8 bases. V lost 1 base to trimming and J lost 5 bases; unmatched junction nucleotides: 13. Germline-derived CDR1 and CDR2 are MGHRA and YSYEKL. The CDR3 is 18 amino acids.

In regard to this clone: Within the sample, other DNA sequences also encode this same CDR3. The chain employs TRBV7-2 and TRBJ2-1; the D gene is possibly TRBD2 (5 bases). V lost 0 bases to trimming and J lost 0 bases, with 6 bases between them. In germline, CDR1 is SGHTA, CDR2 FQGNSA. There are 15 residues in the CDR3. CDR3 sequence reads: CASSLAGISYNEQFF. CDR3 DNA: TGTGCCAGCAGCTTAGCCGGGATCTCCTACAATGAGCAGTTCTTC.

J is TRBJ1-2 and V is TRBV19; TRBD1 agrees at 9 bases. V lost 5 bases and J lost 7; bases outside the gene matches: 5. The CDR3 loop spans 13 amino acids. Germline assignment: CDR1 LNHDA and CDR2 SQIVND (reference sequence). The CDR3 DNA follows: TGTGCCAGTAGTGCAACAGGGGGCGTTGGCTACACCTTC. Residues: CASSATGGVGYTF.

The CDR3 is CSARDEGEQYF. The CDR3 DNA follows: TGCAGTGCTAGAGATGAGGGGGAGCAGTACTTC. The V and J genes are TRBV20-1 and TRBJ2-7; D assignment may be TRBD1 or TRBD2 (5 bases each). The V and J ends lost 0 bases and 7 bases respectively, with 7 bases between them. This CDR3 has 11 residues. CDR1 is DFQATT, CDR2 SNEGSKA, per germline (reference sequence).

The chain combines TRBV5-1 with TRBJ1-3; D call uncertain. This CDR3 has 14 amino acids. Per the germline V gene, CDR1 is SGHRS and CDR2 is YFSETQ. With 5 bases removed from V and 0 bases from J, the gap between germline ends came to 9 bases. For the CDR3, the DNA is TGCGCCAGCAGTGAAAACAGCTCTGGAAACACCATATATTTT. This sequence encodes CASSENSSGNTIYF.

This rearrangement joins TRBV7-9 to TRBJ2-1; 15 nucleotides line up with TRBD2. Germline CDR1 reads SEHNR; CDR2 reads FQNEAQ (reference sequence). V shed 5 bases and J 5 bases; nucleotides not matched to a gene: 7. The CDR3 sequence is 17 residues long. The CDR3 coding sequence is TGTGCCAGCAGCCCTAAGGGACTAGCGGGAGGAAACAATGAGCAGTTCTTC. Amino acid sequence: CASSPKGLAGGNNEQFF.

The V gene is TRBV27, the J gene TRBJ1-5, with D unresolved. Germline loops: CDR1 MNHEY, CDR2 SMNVEV (reference sequence). This CDR3 spans 16 amino acids. Between the trimmed V and J ends, which lost 2 bases and 2 bases, there was a span of 13 bases. CDR3 nucleotide sequence: TGTGCCAGCAGTTTAACCCGGGCCTCGGGCAATCAGCCCCAGCATTTT. This sequence encodes CASSLTRASGNQPQHF.

The V and J genes are TRBV5-4 and TRBJ1-2, with D possibly TRBD1 on 6 matching bases. This CDR3 has 12 amino acids. Trimming removed 9 bases at V and 3 bases at J, with 12 bases between. The germline gives CDR1 SGHNT, CDR2 YYREEE (reference sequence). The CDR3 reads CATGGIDYGYTF. The DNA for the CDR3 is TGTGCCACCGGGGGCATTGACTATGGCTACACCTTC.

This chain joins TRBV5-1 and TRBJ2-1; tentatively, D is TRBD2 (5 bases). Trimming cost V 2 bases and J 4 bases, with 16 bases left between them. Germline V gene lookup returns CDR1 SGHRS and CDR2 YFSETQ. The CDR3 is 16 residues long. This CDR3 is CASSFGVRVGYNEQFF. DNA of the CDR3: TGCGCCAGCAGCTTTGGAGTGAGGGTAGGGTACAATGAGCAGTTCTTC.

V gene TRBV25-1 combines with J gene TRBJ2-7; possible D gene TRBD1, 6 bases. V dropped 4 bases and J dropped 0 bases, with 13 bases sitting between them. Germline CDR1 and CDR2: MGHDK and SYGVNS. The CDR3 is 15 amino acids. As DNA, the CDR3 is TGTGCCAGCAGTGCGCCAGGGGACATCTCCTACGAGCAGTACTTC. This translates into CASSAPGDISYEQYF.

The chain links TRBV4-1 to TRBJ2-7, with a weak D call TRBD2 (6 bases). V shed 8 bases and J shed 2 bases, with 19 bases lying between them. This CDR3 has 15 residues. From germline, CDR1 is MGHRA and CDR2 YSYEKL. The CDR3, as DNA: TGCGCCAGCCGGAGGGAGGAAGACTCTACCTACGAGCAGTACTTC. As protein: CASRREEDSTYEQYF.

About this clone itself: One end of the junction varies from germline; a read error may be responsible. This chain connects TRBV5-4 to TRBJ1-4, with unresolved D. CDR3 length equals 14 residues. The germline gives CDR1 SGHNT, CDR2 YYREEE (reference sequence). The CDR3 DNA is TGTGCCAGCAGTTTGGCCGCAACTAATGAAAAACTGTTTTTT. It encodes CASSLAATNEKLFF.

The genes are TRBV11-3 and TRBJ2-2; 12 bases are shared with TRBD2. The CDR3 sequence is 17 residues long. Trimming cost V 3 bases and J 5 bases; bases outside gene matches: 7. CDR1 and CDR2 from the germline V gene are SGHNT and YENEEA. The CDR3 loop is CASSFQTSGRGTGELFF. Here the CDR3 DNA reads TGTGCCAGCAGCTTCCAGACTAGCGGGAGAGGTACCGGGGAGCTGTTTTTT.

V and J are TRBV28 and TRBJ1-2; tentative D call: TRBD1 (6 bases). Germline assignment: CDR1 MDHEN and CDR2 SYDVKM. The CDR3 is 14 residues long. The V and J ends lost 3 bases and 8 bases respectively, with 16 bases between them. The CDR3 sequence: CASSLSGRGLGYTF. CDR3 sequence (DNA): TGTGCCAGCAGTTTGTCAGGCAGGGGTCTGGGCTACACCTTC.

This chain links TRBV23-1 with TRBJ2-3; the match to TRBD1 covers 9 bases. TRBV23-1 carries the ORF label, with uncertain function. The CDR3 spans 17 residues. V gave up 4 bases and J gave up 1 base; unmatched junction bases: 9. The CDR3: CASSRRDRDIGTDTQYF. CDR3 sequence (DNA): TGCGCCAGCAGTCGACGGGACAGGGATATAGGCACAGATACGCAGTATTTT.

The CDR3 DNA reads as TGTGCCAGCAGCTTATTGGGTCAGGGGAGTGAAAAACTGTTTTTT. The encoded protein is CASSLLGQGSEKLFF. The chain has TRBV7-2 and TRBJ1-4; D is possibly TRBD1 (6 bases). With 2 bases removed from V and 7 bases from J, the gap between germline ends came to 14 bases. The length of the CDR3 is 15 residues. CDR1 SGHTA and CDR2 FQGNSA come from the germline V gene. The full variable domain, rest sourced from reference TRBV7-2 and TRBJ1-4, is GAGVSQSPSNKVTEKGKDVELRCDPISGHTALYWYRQSLGQGLEFLIYFQGNSAPDKSGLPSDRFSAERTGGSVSTLTIQRTQQEDSAVYLCASSLLGQGSEKLFFGSGTQLSVL.

This clone was recorded only once. The chain joins TRBV25-1 to TRBJ2-1, with D possibly being TRBD1 (6 bases). CDR3 length equals 14 residues. Between the trimmed V and J ends, which lost 5 bases and 7 bases, there was a span of 15 bases. CDR1 and CDR2 (germline): MGHDK, SYGVNS. CDR3 loop: CASSTRDIVNEQFF. The CDR3 region has the DNA TGTGCCAGCAGTACTAGGGACATTGTAAATGAGCAGTTCTTC. Using reference TRBV25-1 and TRBJ2-1 for the parts outside the CDR3, the full variable domain is EADIYQTPRYLVIGTGKKITLECSQTMGHDKMYWYQQDPGMELHLIHYSYGVNSTEKGDLSSESTVSRIRTEHFPLTLESARPSHTSQYLCASSTRDIVNEQFFGPGTRLTVL.

The rearrangement joins TRBV15 to TRBJ1-2, with D perhaps TRBD1 (6 bases). The CDR3 runs 14 residues. The germline CDR1 and CDR2 sequences are LNHNV and YYDKDF (reference sequence). The V gene lost 0 bases and the J gene lost 7 bases, with 12 bases spanning the gap. The CDR3 here is CATSRDSRGGGYTF. The DNA for the CDR3 is TGTGCCACCAGCAGAGATTCACGAGGGGGTGGCTACACCTTC. The variable domain in full, with the rest retrieved from reference TRBV15 and TRBJ1-2, is DAMVIQNPRYQVTQFGKPVTLSCSQTLNHNVMYWYQQKSSQAPKLLFHYYDKDFNNEADTPDNFQSRRPNTSFCFLDIRSPGLGDTAMYLCATSRDSRGGGYTFGSGTRLTVV.

In its sample, this clone was seen once. The CDR3, as DNA: TGCGCCAGCAGCCAAGCGGGGGCCCCTGGCTATGGCTACACCTTC. It yields the protein CASSQAGAPGYGYTF. The gene calls are TRBV4-1 and TRBJ1-2, with D perhaps TRBD1 (6 bases). The germline CDR1 and CDR2 sequences are MGHRA and YSYEKL. Trimming removed 1 base at V and 4 bases at J, with 13 bases between. The CDR3 covers 15 residues.

The CDR3 DNA is TGTGCCAGCAGCCCCCTTAAGAGCCGATCGAACACCGGGGAGCTGTTTTTT. Protein: CASSPLKSRSNTGELFF. This chain joins TRBV7-3 and TRBJ2-2; no clear D. CDR3 length: 17 residues. V was pared by 5 bases and J by 0 bases, with 16 bases between. CDR1 is SGHTA, CDR2 FQGTGA, per germline. Complete variable domain (other parts from reference TRBV7-3 and TRBJ2-2): GAGVSQTPSNKVTEKGKYVELRCDPISGHTALYWYRQSLGQGPEFLIYFQGTGAADDSGLPNDRFFAVRPEGSVSTLKIQRTERGDSAVYLCASSPLKSRSNTGELFFGEGSRLTVL.

The rearrangement uses TRBV6-5 and TRBJ2-6; 7 nucleotides align to TRBD1. The CDR3 covers 15 residues. J was trimmed by 0 bases and V by 9 bases; bases with no gene match: 5. CDR1 is MNHEY, CDR2 SVGAGI, per germline. The CDR3 DNA is TGTGCCAGTAGGACAGGCGACTCTGGGGCCAACGTCCTGACTTTC. The encoded protein is CASRTGDSGANVLTF.

The gene calls are TRBV5-4 and TRBJ1-2, with 8 bases lining up with TRBD1. The CDR3 is made up of 13 amino acids. The germline V gene has CDR1 SGHNT and CDR2 YYREEE (reference sequence). With 4 bases clipped from V and 8 bases from J, the junction kept 7 bases outside the gene matches. In nucleotides, the CDR3 is TGTGCCAGCAGCCCCCGGGACAGGTCGGGCTACACCTTC. It translates to CASSPRDRSGYTF.

This clone was detected a few times. This chain uses TRBV5-1 with TRBJ1-2, with a weak D call TRBD1 (6 bases). V lost 3 bases and J lost 7, with 13 bases in between. The germline gives CDR1 SGHRS, CDR2 YFSETQ. The CDR3 extends over 13 amino acids. CDR3 coding DNA: TGCGCCAGCAGCTCGGCAGGGGATTCTGGCTACACCTTC. Protein product: CASSSAGDSGYTF.